These 27 T cell receptor beta chains originate from one sample sequenced in a study of blood T cell repertoires in COVID-19. The assay was immunoSEQ multiplex PCR, and TCRdb's table has in-frame clones only and misses some. The sample shows more than 95,000 clones, around four fifths of them seen only once. Source material: peripheral blood. Source of these receptors: a man aged 25-45 years with acute or convalescent COVID-19.

Only a few counts were recorded for this clone. The genes are TRBV28 and TRBJ2-2; 9 bases map to TRBD1. This CDR3 region has 16 residues. CDR1 MDHEN and CDR2 SYDVKM come from the germline V gene. J gave up 1 base and V 6 bases, and 6 bases lay outside the gene matches. The CDR3 is CASSPWTGENTGELFF. DNA of the CDR3: TGTGCCAGCAGCCCGTGGACAGGGGAGAACACCGGGGAGCTGTTTTTT.

The gene calls are TRBV6-2 or TRBV6-3 and TRBJ1-5; the D is unclear. The CDR3 extends over 15 amino acids. Germline CDR1 MNHEY, CDR2 SVGEGT. V lost 0 bases, J lost 3 bases, and 9 bases lay in between. CDR3 region: CASSYSPGFNQPQHF. The DNA for the CDR3 is TGTGCCAGCAGTTACTCGCCCGGGTTCAATCAGCCCCAGCATTTT.

This clone has just one count. The chain links TRBV5-1 to TRBJ2-5, with D unclear. Looked up from germline, CDR1 is SGHRS and CDR2 is YFSETQ. Trimming removed 1 base from V and 3 bases from J, with 13 bases in between. The CDR3 has 15 amino acids. In nucleotides, the CDR3 is TGCGCCAGCAGCTTGTCAATCCCACGGGAAGAGACCCAGTACTTC. This gives the protein CASSLSIPREETQYF.

This clone was seen only once. The V call is TRBV5-4, the J call TRBJ2-2, with 9 bases lining up with TRBD2. Trimming at V came to 2 bases and at J to 7 bases, leaving 9 bases not matched to a gene. Germline CDR1 is SGHNT and CDR2 is YYREEE (reference sequence). There are 16 residues in the CDR3. The DNA of the CDR3 is TGTGCCAGCAGCTTCGCTAGCGGGATAGTCGGCGGGGAGCTGTTTTTT. The encoded protein is CASSFASGIVGGELFF.

This clone has only one observation. This chain links TRBV6-5 with TRBJ2-7, with 7 nucleotides matching TRBD2. The CDR3 extends over 14 amino acids. The germline V gene has CDR1 MNHEY and CDR2 SVGAGI. J lost 1 base, V lost 4 bases, and 4 bases had no gene match. CDR3 residues: CASSLSGTSYEQYV. DNA of the CDR3: TGTGCCAGCAGTTTGAGCGGGACTTCCTACGAGCAGTACGTC.

The chain uses TRBV13 and TRBJ2-1; 11 bases match TRBD2. V shed 7 bases, J shed 3 bases, and the junction held 5 bases outside the gene matches. This CDR3 is 15 amino acids long. The germline V gene has CDR1 PRHDT and CDR2 FYEKMQ (reference sequence). CDR3 amino acids: CASTVSGRDYNEQFF. The CDR3 DNA reads as TGTGCCAGCACCGTTAGCGGGAGGGACTACAATGAGCAGTTCTTC.

This sequence joins TRBV30 and TRBJ1-6; 8 bases line up with TRBD1. V lost 0 bases to trimming and J lost 9 bases; unmatched junction nucleotides: 10. CDR1 GTSNPN and CDR2 SVGIG come from the germline V gene (reference sequence). The CDR3 consists of 16 residues. The CDR3 loop is CAWSVQVGQGASPLHF. The CDR3 DNA reads as TGTGCCTGGAGTGTACAGGTCGGGCAGGGGGCTTCACCCCTCCACTTT.

The chain links TRBV10-3 to TRBJ1-5; a possible D gene is TRBD1 (5 bases). CDR3 length equals 15 residues. Trimming cost V 3 bases and J 2 bases, with 11 bases left between them. CDR1 is ENHRY, CDR2 SYGVKD, per germline. The CDR3, as DNA: TGTGCCATCAGTGATCGTGGCAGGGGCAATCAGCCCCAGCATTTT. Protein product: CAISDRGRGNQPQHF.

The rearrangement uses TRBV5-1 and TRBJ2-1, with TRBD1 identical over 8 bases. The CDR3 loop spans 15 amino acids. CDR1 and CDR2 from the germline V gene are SGHRS and YFSETQ. The V and J ends lost 0 bases and 6 bases, in that order; junction bases with no gene match: 5. The CDR3 bases are TGCGCCAGCAGCTTGGTAGGGACAGGTATCAATGAGCAGTTCTTC. It translates to CASSLVGTGINEQFF.

J is TRBJ1-1 and V is TRBV12-3 or TRBV12-4; D gene uncertain. Trimming cost V 6 bases and J 1 base, with 9 bases left between them. The CDR3 is made up of 13 amino acids. The CDR3 nucleotides are TGTGCCAGCAGGGCAGGCCCGAACACTGAAGCTTTCTTT. It is translated as CASRAGPNTEAFF.

The V and J genes are TRBV3-1 (or the pseudogene TRBV3-2) and TRBJ2-5, with TRBD2 identical over 8 bases. Germline CDR1 LGHDT, CDR2 YNNKEL (reference sequence). The CDR3 totals 16 residues. Trimming at V came to 0 bases and at J to 0 bases, leaving 3 bases not matched to a gene. CDR3: CASSQEVAGYQETQYF. The CDR3 coding sequence is TGTGCCAGCAGCCAAGAGGTAGCGGGGTACCAAGAGACCCAGTACTTC.

CDR3 residues: CASSQEVQGANYGYTF. The CDR3 coding sequence is TGCGCCAGCAGCCAAGAAGTCCAGGGGGCTAACTATGGCTACACCTTC. This rearrangement joins TRBV4-3 to TRBJ1-2; the match to TRBD1 covers 7 bases. V shed 0 bases, J shed 0 bases, and the junction held 4 bases outside the gene matches. The CDR3 totals 16 residues. Germline CDR1 and CDR2: LGHNA and YSLEER.

V usage is TRBV4-2 and J usage is TRBJ2-3; 7 nucleotides align to TRBD2. V dropped 6 bases and J dropped 3; count of bases not matched to a gene: 6. Germline CDR1 reads LGHNA; CDR2 reads YNFKEQ. The CDR3 totals 14 residues. This chain's CDR3 is CASSLGSGTDTQYF. The CDR3 DNA sequence: TGTGCCAGCAGTTTAGGTAGCGGGACAGATACGCAGTATTTT.

The V and J genes are TRBV5-1 and TRBJ1-4; 11 bases map to TRBD1. This CDR3 spans 16 amino acids. V was pared by 4 bases and J by 6 bases, with 8 bases of the junction left unmatched. From germline, CDR1 is SGHRS and CDR2 YFSETQ. The CDR3 region has the DNA TGCGCCAGCAGCCAGCGCCCGGGACAGGGGGATGAAAAACTGTTTTTT. This translates into CASSQRPGQGDEKLFF. Filled out from reference TRBV5-1 and TRBJ1-4, the complete variable domain reads KAGVTQTPRYLIKTRGQQVTLSCSPISGHRSVSWYQQTPGQGLQFLFEYFSETQRNKGNFPGRFSGRQFSNSRSEMNVSTLELGDSALYLCASSQRPGQGDEKLFFGSGTQLSVL.

The chain carries TRBV5-4 and TRBJ2-3; 9 bases match TRBD2. This CDR3 region has 15 residues. The ends lost 0 bases at V and 4 bases at J; junction bases unmatched: 3. The germline gives CDR1 SGHNT, CDR2 YYREEE (reference sequence). The CDR3 nucleotides are TGTGCCAGCAGCTTGGAGCGGGGGGACGCAGATACGCAGTATTTT. Translation: CASSLERGDADTQYF.

The chain is built from TRBV5-1 and TRBJ2-5; no reliable D call. Germline loops: CDR1 SGHRS, CDR2 YFSETQ. CDR3 length equals 15 residues. V lost 6 bases and J 1 base, leaving 16 bases between the germline ends. The CDR3 region is CASTQTPKSQETQYF. The CDR3 coding sequence is TGCGCCAGCACCCAAACTCCAAAAAGCCAAGAGACCCAGTACTTC.

V usage is TRBV3-1 (or the pseudogene TRBV3-2) and J usage is TRBJ2-5; TRBD2 is a possible D gene (5 bases). CDR3 size: 17 residues. V was shortened by 5 bases and J by 0 bases, with 19 bases between the two germline ends. Germline assignment: CDR1 LGHDT and CDR2 YNNKEL (reference sequence). The CDR3 bases are TGTGCCAGCAGCGGGCGGTTGGAGGACTTATACCAAGAGACCCAGTACTTC. This gives the protein CASSGRLEDLYQETQYF.

This clone was observed a single time. The rearrangement uses TRBV7-9 and TRBJ2-5; D unresolved. V lost 1 base to trimming and J lost 0 bases, with 9 bases between them. Germline values: CDR1 SEHNR, CDR2 FQNEAQ (reference sequence). This CDR3 comprises 15 residues. For the CDR3, the DNA is TGTGCCAGCAGCTTAGGGGCTTTATACCAAGAGACCCAGTACTTC. Its protein product is CASSLGALYQETQYF.

The chain combines TRBV7-6 with TRBJ2-7; 7 nucleotides line up with TRBD1. The CDR3 is 14 residues long. Germline values: CDR1 SGHVS, CDR2 FNYEAQ. V dropped 5 bases and J dropped 3; count of bases not matched to a gene: 7. The CDR3 nucleotides are TGTGCCAGCAGCCCCCCGGGACAGAGCTACGAGCAGTACTTC. Residues: CASSPPGQSYEQYF.

J is TRBJ1-5 and V is TRBV12-3 or TRBV12-4; D uncertain. The CDR3 runs to 12 residues. V lost 6 bases and J 6 bases, leaving 9 bases between the germline ends. The chain's CDR3 is CASSLSGQPQHF. CDR3 in DNA: TGTGCCAGCAGCCTGTCCGGTCAGCCCCAGCATTTT.

This chain connects TRBV21-1 to TRBJ2-1; TRBD2 is the table's D call and was not checked against the DNA. TRBV21-1 is recorded as a pseudogene. The CDR3 length is 13 residues. The CDR3 spells CASSKEGVNEQFF. CDR3 sequence (DNA): TGTGCCAGCAGCAAAGAGGGAGTGAATGAGCAGTTCTTC.

Remarks on this clone: Other DNA sequences in this sample translate to the same CDR3. The chain combines TRBV12-3 or TRBV12-4 with TRBJ2-5, with a possible D match to TRBD1 (5 bases). The CDR3 length is 11 residues. V dropped 6 bases and J dropped 5 bases, with 7 bases sitting between them. CDR3 DNA sequence: TGTGCCAGCAGCCCAGGGGAGACCCAGTACTTC. Translating gives CASSPGETQYF.

The J gene is TRBJ1-5, the V gene TRBV6-5; no reliable D call. Trimming removed 8 bases at V and 5 bases at J, with 16 bases between. This CDR3 comprises 14 residues. Germline assignment: CDR1 MNHEY and CDR2 SVGAGI. In DNA form, the CDR3 reads TGTGCCAGCGCGGGTGTTGGGTCTGATCAGCCCCAGCATTTT. Its protein is CASAGVGSDQPQHF.

CDR3 DNA: TGTGCCAGCAGTCCCCCTGGGACAGATCAAAAACTGTTTTTT. It is translated as CASSPPGTDQKLFF. The V call is TRBV28, the J call TRBJ1-4, with 7 bases that match TRBD1. Germline loops: CDR1 MDHEN, CDR2 SYDVKM. The CDR3 loop spans 14 amino acids. J was trimmed by 9 bases and V by 5 bases; bases with no gene match: 9. Complete variable domain (other parts from reference TRBV28 and TRBJ1-4): DVKVTQSSRYLVKRTGEKVFLECVQDMDHENMFWYRQDPGLGLRLIYFSYDVKMKEKGDIPEGYSVSREKKERFSLILESASTNQTSMYLCASSPPGTDQKLFFGSGTQLSVL.

The chain employs TRBV20-1 and TRBJ2-3; 11 positions agree with TRBD2. The germline gives CDR1 DFQATT, CDR2 SNEGSKA (reference sequence). This CDR3 region has 17 residues. J gave up 6 bases and V 3 bases, and 14 bases lay outside the gene matches. CDR3 bases: TGCAGTGCTAGTGTGGCTAGCGGGGGGACCGTCCTGGATACGCAGTATTTT. Its protein product is CSASVASGGTVLDTQYF.

V usage is TRBV7-2 and J usage is TRBJ2-7; D gene ambiguous. The CDR3 covers 14 residues. The ends were cut back, 4 bases at V and 2 bases at J, with 12 bases in the middle. The V gene's germline CDR1 is SGHTA and CDR2 FQGNSA. The CDR3 here is CASSYRSVPYEQYF. CDR3 bases: TGTGCCAGCAGCTACCGTTCGGTGCCCTACGAGCAGTACTTC. The variable domain in full, with the rest retrieved from reference TRBV7-2 and TRBJ2-7, is GAGVSQSPSNKVTEKGKDVELRCDPISGHTALYWYRQSLGQGLEFLIYFQGNSAPDKSGLPSDRFSAERTGGSVSTLTIQRTQQEDSAVYLCASSYRSVPYEQYFGPGTRLTVT.

The V gene is TRBV7-2, the J gene TRBJ2-3; no reliable D call. The V gene lost 1 base and the J gene lost 4 bases, with 15 bases spanning the gap. The germline gives CDR1 SGHTA, CDR2 FQGNSA. The CDR3 runs to 16 residues. The CDR3 is CASSLGIRHAADTQYF. CDR3 bases: TGTGCCAGCAGCTTAGGTATCCGACATGCCGCAGATACGCAGTATTTT.